This TCR beta chain was recorded in a study of blood T cell repertoires in COVID-19. Study-wide background: COVID-19 samples, acute and convalescent, were from the United States, Italy and Spain. PBMCs, B-cell-depleted T cells, or T cells provided the cDNA or gDNA that made up the material.

Method: immunoSEQ multiplex PCR; TCRdb's copy keeps in-frame clones and lacks some. The sample yields 390,000 or so clones, roughly 86% seen once. V shed 6 bases and J 7 bases; nucleotides not matched to a gene: 9. From germline, CDR1 is MDHEN and CDR2 SYDVKM. The CDR3 extends over 14 amino acids. The receptor was isolated from a woman in her 30s with COVID-19, enrolled during active disease. The source material was peripheral blood. The genes are TRBV28 and TRBJ2-7; 10 nucleotides match TRBD1. This CDR3 reads CASREPGQGFEQYF. Here the CDR3 DNA reads TGTGCCAGCAGGGAACCGGGACAGGGGTTTGAGCAGTACTTC.